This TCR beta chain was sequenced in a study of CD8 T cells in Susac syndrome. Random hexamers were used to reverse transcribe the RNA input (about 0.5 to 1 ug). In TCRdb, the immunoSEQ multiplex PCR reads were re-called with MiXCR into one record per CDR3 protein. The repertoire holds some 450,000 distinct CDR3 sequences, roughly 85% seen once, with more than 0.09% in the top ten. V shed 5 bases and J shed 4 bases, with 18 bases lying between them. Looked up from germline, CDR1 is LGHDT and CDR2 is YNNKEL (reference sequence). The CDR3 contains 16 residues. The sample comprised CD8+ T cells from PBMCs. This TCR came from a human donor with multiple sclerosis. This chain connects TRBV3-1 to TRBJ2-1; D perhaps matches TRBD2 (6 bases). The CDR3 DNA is TGTGCCAGCAGCTCGTACTCCGGGACTGGTTACAATGAGCAGTTCTTC. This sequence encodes CASSSYSGTGYNEQFF.